This T cell receptor (beta chain) appears in the sequencing data of a study of T cells in Graves' hyperthyroidism and ophthalmopathy. Researchers amplified the TCR beta CDR3 regions from RNA transcripts. With the HTBI primer set, the TCR CDR3 went through a first round of RT-PCR. TCRdb ran MiXCR on the multiplex PCR reads and lists one entry per CDR3 protein. This sample has approximately 710,000 distinct CDR3 sequences, with roughly 17% found just once. Patients were excluded for uncontrolled infection, other autoimmune disease, pregnancy or lactation. Isolation of PBMCs was performed on about 10 ml fresh peripheral blood. V gave up 7 bases and J gave up 10 bases; unmatched junction bases: 24. From germline, CDR1 is SNHLY and CDR2 FYNNEI. This CDR3 has 18 amino acids.

This chain connects TRBV2 to TRBJ2-1; 8 bases line up with TRBD2. Sequencing input: blood. The receptor's source is a man between 45 and 60 years old with Graves' hyperthyroidism. The CDR3 DNA sequence: TGTGCCAGCATGAGGACTATTTTATCTAGCGGGCCGGTGAGGGAGCAGTTCTTC. Translated: CASMRTILSSGPVREQFF.